The next 23 T cell receptor beta chains were all read from a single sample in a study of blood T cell repertoires in COVID-19. Generated by immunoSEQ multiplex PCR, the TCRdb table keeps only in-frame clones and is missing some. There are about 39,000 clones in the sample; 84% occur only once, and around 13% lies in the top ten. Specimen: peripheral blood. These receptors all come from a man aged 50 to 59 with active or convalescent COVID-19.

This clone came up a few times. The J gene is TRBJ2-7, the V gene TRBV12-3 or TRBV12-4; 8 bases fit TRBD1. This CDR3 region has 13 residues. The ends lost 5 bases at V and 6 bases at J; junction bases unmatched: 6. The CDR3 spells CASSIGTGIEQYF. DNA for the CDR3: TGTGCCAGCAGTATCGGGACAGGAATCGAGCAGTACTTC.

This clone was counted only a few times. The chain uses TRBV28 and TRBJ2-3, with 7 positions matching TRBD2. Germline assignment: CDR1 MDHEN and CDR2 SYDVKM. CDR3 size: 16 residues. The J segment lost 2 bases and the V segment lost 1 base, leaving 6 bases of the junction unmatched. The CDR3 here is CASSLLSGGATDTQYF. CDR3 DNA: TGTGCCAGCAGTTTATTGTCGGGAGGCGCCACAGATACGCAGTATTTT.

The genes are TRBV5-6 and TRBJ2-1, with a weak D call TRBD2 (5 bases). The CDR3 has 13 residues. Germline V gene lookup returns CDR1 SGHDT and CDR2 YYEEEE. Trimming took off 0 bases at V and 10 bases at J, with 11 bases between the two ends. CDR3 sequence (DNA): TGTGCCAGCAGCTTGGCAGGACTTAGAGAGCAGTTCTTC. Translating gives CASSLAGLREQFF.

The genes are TRBV7-9 and TRBJ1-1; TRBD1 agrees at 10 bases. J gave up 1 base and V 3 bases, and 5 bases lay outside the gene matches. Germline CDR1 is SEHNR and CDR2 is FQNEAQ (reference sequence). The CDR3 covers 16 residues. CDR3 loop: CASSFDRGHQNTEAFF. Here the CDR3 DNA reads TGTGCCAGCAGCTTCGACAGGGGGCATCAGAACACTGAAGCTTTCTTT.

The rearrangement uses TRBV6-5 and TRBJ1-1, with 10 bases lining up with TRBD1. Germline CDR1 MNHEY, CDR2 SVGAGI. The CDR3 is made up of 14 amino acids. J gave up 0 bases and V 9 bases, and 4 bases lay outside the gene matches. In DNA form, the CDR3 reads TGTGCCAGTGGACAGGGGGTTATGAACACTGAAGCTTTCTTT. It codes for CASGQGVMNTEAFF.

The chain carries TRBV21-1 and TRBJ1-5; the table calls TRBD1, which could not be checked here. TRBV21-1 is recorded as a pseudogene. This CDR3 contains 16 residues. The CDR3 region is CASSNLGVEHNQPQHF. For the CDR3, the DNA is TGTGCCAGCAGCAACCTAGGGGTAGAGCACAATCAGCCCCAGCATTTT.

This clone has just a few counts. V and J are TRBV7-9 and TRBJ2-7; the D gene is possibly TRBD2 (5 bases). The germline V and J ends were trimmed by 5 bases and 3 bases, with 11 bases remaining between them. This CDR3 region has 13 residues. Germline V lookup: CDR1 SEHNR, CDR2 FQNEAQ (reference sequence). For the CDR3, the DNA is TGTGCCAGCAGCCCGGGATCTTACTACGAGCAGTACTTC. Its protein product is CASSPGSYYEQYF.

This chain links TRBV24-1 with TRBJ2-2, with TRBD1 identical over 10 bases. This CDR3 is 15 amino acids long. After removal of 6 bases from V and 7 bases from J, the junction contained 7 bases not matched to a gene. Per the germline V gene, CDR1 is KGHDR and CDR2 is SFDVKD. The CDR3 here is CATSPGTGDGGELFF. The CDR3 region has the DNA TGTGCCACCAGTCCCGGGACAGGGGACGGCGGGGAGCTGTTTTTT.

The chain joins TRBV19 to TRBJ1-1, with TRBD1 matching 8 bases. The CDR3 loop spans 13 amino acids. The junction had 11 bases not matched to a gene; V was cut back by 7 bases and J by 10 bases. Germline-derived CDR1 and CDR2 are LNHDA and SQIVND (reference sequence). CDR3 sequence reads: CASKEQGAVGAFF. In nucleotides, the CDR3 is TGTGCCAGTAAGGAGCAGGGGGCAGTAGGAGCTTTCTTT.

This chain joins TRBV29-1 and TRBJ2-2; D is perhaps TRBD2 (5 bases). Germline V gene data show CDR1 as SQVTM and CDR2 as ANQGSEA. V shed 6 bases and J shed 3 bases, with 14 bases lying between them. The CDR3 is made up of 14 amino acids. CDR3 sequence reads: CSVDLEGHTGELFF. The CDR3 nucleotides read TGCAGCGTGGACCTTGAGGGCCACACCGGGGAGCTGTTTTTT.

This chain connects TRBV6-5 to TRBJ1-1, with D possibly being TRBD1 (6 bases). The CDR3 consists of 15 residues. With 2 bases removed from V and 0 bases from J, the gap between germline ends came to 10 bases. CDR1 is MNHEY and CDR2 is SVGAGI in the germline V gene. CDR3: CASSYRRTVNTEAFF. The CDR3, as DNA: TGTGCCAGCAGTTACCGAAGGACAGTGAACACTGAAGCTTTCTTT.

CDR3 sequence: CASSLSRQGQLFF. The CDR3 coding sequence is TGTGCCAGCAGTTTAAGTCGGCAGGGCCAGCTGTTTTTT. The V gene is TRBV12-3 or TRBV12-4, the J gene TRBJ2-2; TRBD1 might be the D (5 bases). V lost 2 bases and J lost 12, with 13 bases in between. The CDR3 sequence is 13 residues long.

A few counts support this clone. V gene TRBV6-6 combines with J gene TRBJ2-7, with 12 positions matching TRBD2. V trimming: 6 bases; J trimming: 4 bases; junction bases outside the gene matches: 7. Germline values: CDR1 MNHNY, CDR2 SVGAGI (reference sequence). The CDR3 extends over 15 amino acids. The CDR3 DNA reads TGTGCCAGCAGCCTCGGACTAGCGGGACGTTACGAGCAGTACTTC. Protein sequence: CASSLGLAGRYEQYF.

This clone has a handful of counts. V gene TRBV7-9 combines with J gene TRBJ1-3; tentative D call: TRBD1 (6 bases). The V and J ends lost 5 bases and 0 bases respectively, with 14 bases between them. The CDR3 has 16 residues. Germline-derived CDR1 and CDR2 are SEHNR and FQNEAQ (reference sequence). The CDR3 here is CASSRRTAVSGNTIYF. As DNA, the CDR3 is TGTGCCAGCAGCAGACGGACAGCAGTCTCTGGAAACACCATATATTTT.

The chain combines TRBV7-2 with TRBJ2-2; 10 bases are shared with TRBD2. V gave up 3 bases and J gave up 4 bases; unmatched junction bases: 5. The germline V gene has CDR1 SGHTA and CDR2 FQGNSA. The CDR3 is made up of 16 amino acids. The CDR3 region has the DNA TGTGCCAGCAGCTTTACACTAGCGGGGATCACCGGGGAGCTGTTTTTT. Amino acid sequence: CASSFTLAGITGELFF. Combining the CDR3 with reference TRBV7-2 and TRBJ2-2 gives the whole variable domain GAGVSQSPSNKVTEKGKDVELRCDPISGHTALYWYRQSLGQGLEFLIYFQGNSAPDKSGLPSDRFSAERTGGSVSTLTIQRTQQEDSAVYLCASSFTLAGITGELFFGEGSRLTVL.

The chain recombines TRBV27 with TRBJ1-1, with 7 bases identical to TRBD1. With 5 bases clipped from V and 1 base from J, the junction kept 7 bases outside the gene matches. Germline values: CDR1 MNHEY, CDR2 SMNVEV (reference sequence). This CDR3 has 15 residues. CDR3 in DNA: TGTGCCAGCAGTAAACAGGGGAAGGGGAACACTGAAGCTTTCTTT. The encoded protein is CASSKQGKGNTEAFF.

The CDR3 DNA reads as TGTGCCAGCAGTTTGACAGGTAGTGTGACCCTCCACTTT. It translates to CASSLTGSVTLHF. V usage is TRBV12-3 or TRBV12-4 and J usage is TRBJ1-6; D perhaps matches TRBD1 (6 bases). CDR3 length: 13 residues. Trimming cost V 3 bases and J 14 bases, with 14 bases left between them.

The CDR3 here is CASSVGRERETQYF. CDR3 DNA sequence: TGTGCCAGCAGCGTAGGGAGGGAGAGAGAGACCCAGTACTTC. This chain uses TRBV9 with TRBJ2-5; tentatively, D is TRBD2 (6 bases). V lost 0 bases and J lost 4, with 10 bases in between. This CDR3 comprises 14 residues. From germline, CDR1 is SGDLS and CDR2 YYNGEE. Together with reference TRBV9 and TRBJ2-5, the CDR3 gives the full variable domain: DSGVTQTPKHLITATGQRVTLRCSPRSGDLSVYWYQQSLDQGLQFLIQYYNGEERAKGNILERFSAQQFPDLHSELNLSSLELGDSALYFCASSVGRERETQYFGPGTRLLVL.

The chain has TRBV6-1 and TRBJ1-2; TRBD1 matches at 8 bases. J was trimmed by 5 bases and V by 3 bases; bases with no gene match: 11. This CDR3 is built from 16 residues. CDR1 and CDR2 (germline): MNHNS, SASEGT. The CDR3 spells CASSDSWTGTIYGYTF. DNA for the CDR3: TGTGCCAGCAGTGATAGTTGGACAGGGACTATTTATGGCTACACCTTC.

The gene calls are TRBV30 and TRBJ1-2; unclear D gene. Germline loops: CDR1 GTSNPN, CDR2 SVGIG (reference sequence). The length of the CDR3 is 12 residues. Trimming cost V 2 bases and J 2 bases, with 6 bases left between them. CDR3 residues: CAWSPGNYGYTF. Here the CDR3 DNA reads TGTGCCTGGAGTCCGGGGAACTATGGCTACACCTTC. The full variable domain, its missing parts supplied by reference TRBV30 and TRBJ1-2, is SQTIHQWPATLVQPVGSPLSLECTVEGTSNPNLYWYRQAAGRGLQLLFYSVGIGQISSEVPQNLSASRPQDRQFILSSKKLLLSDSGFYLCAWSPGNYGYTFGSGTRLTVV.

The chain couples TRBV2 to TRBJ1-4; 8 bases align to TRBD1. V trimming: 7 bases; J trimming: 2 bases; junction bases outside the gene matches: 3. Germline V gene data show CDR1 as SNHLY and CDR2 as FYNNEI. The CDR3 has 14 residues. CDR3 region: CASTRQGTNEKLFF. CDR3 nucleotides: TGTGCCAGCACCCGACAGGGGACTAATGAAAAACTGTTTTTT. Drawing the rest from reference TRBV2 and TRBJ1-4, the complete variable domain is EPEVTQTPSHQVTQMGQEVILRCVPISNHLYFYWYRQILGQKVEFLVSFYNNEISEKSEIFDDQFSVERPDGSNFTLKIRSTKLEDSAMYFCASTRQGTNEKLFFGSGTQLSVL.

The J gene is TRBJ1-1, the V gene TRBV19; TRBD1 matches 8 bases. Germline CDR1 and CDR2: LNHDA and SQIVND (reference sequence). Trimming cost V 5 bases and J 4 bases; bases outside gene matches: 9. CDR3 length: 15 residues. The CDR3 is CASSVQGAGSTEAFF. In DNA, the CDR3 is TGTGCCAGTAGTGTCCAGGGGGCGGGGAGCACTGAAGCTTTCTTT.

The chain carries TRBV5-1 and TRBJ2-2, with 7 bases aligning to TRBD1. CDR1 SGHRS and CDR2 YFSETQ come from the germline V gene. This CDR3 is 14 amino acids long. The V segment lost 5 bases and the J segment 7 bases; nucleotides outside the gene matches: 8. The CDR3 DNA reads TGCGCCAGCAGACTACAGGGGTTTGGCGGGGAGCTGTTTTTT. This gives the protein CASRLQGFGGELFF.